This entry describes one TCR beta chain. The specificity of this receptor is unknown. Nothing much larger sits one base from this clone, and base qualities are not available. CDR1 is given as MGHRA and CDR2 as YSYEKL, both from the germline V gene. V is pared back by 8 bases and J by 2 bases, with 27 bases lying between the germline termini. Including the terminal cysteine and phenylalanine, the CDR3 comprises 19 residues. Only CDR3 DNA remains: 57 bases, in frame from the first base. For sequencing of the TCRbeta CDR3 region, genomic DNA was extracted from the sorted cells. The immunoSEQ Assay was used for sequencing of TCRbeta CDR3 regions. TCRdb holds this immuneACCESS table with in-frame rearrangements only. Some clones are missing; in checked studies, unresolved V genes explain under half, and the rest has no known cause. The sample data list approximately 76,000 clones, and approximately 91% of these were observed just once. The ten largest clones add up to approximately 0.81% of the sample.

The data were obtained in a study of OX40 agonist ivuxolimab in advanced cancers. General notes on the study: Ivuxolimab, which targeted the costimulatory receptor OX40 (CD134), was an agonistic, fully human IgG2 monoclonal antibody. Intravenous ivuxolimab was administered to patients every 2 weeks at six dose levels: 0.01, 0.1, 0.3, 1.5, 3 and 10 mg/kg. Three dose-escalation patients achieved partial responses, one with hepatocellular carcinoma and two with cutaneous melanoma. The purpose of peripheral TCRbeta sequencing was to test whether ivuxolimab changed TCR sequence diversity and led to clonal T-cell expansion. Patients were allowed to have had prior anti-PD-1, anti-PD-L1 or anti-CTLA-4 therapy, and 40% of the dose-escalation patients had previously received checkpoint inhibitors. A male proportion of about 79% and a mean age of around 60 years, ranging from 23 to 79, were recorded for the dose-escalation cohort. Of the roughly 52 dose-escalation patients, hepatocellular carcinoma was present in around 19, melanoma in around 15, renal cell carcinoma in 9 and head and neck cancer in 9. The monotherapy dose-escalation portion (N ≈ 52 patients) of the phase I ivuxolimab trial is reported in the paper. The investigation overall reported the following: After ivuxolimab, more expanded clones were found on average in CD8+ T cells than in CD4+ T cells. At doses of 0.1 to 3.0 mg/kg, clonal expansion of both CD4+ and CD8+ blood T cells was observed from baseline to week 6. Low levels of normalized T-cell clonal expansion were also seen in some patients who did not respond. The antigen specificity of the clonally expanded peripheral T cells was not determined. In the 0.1-3.0 mg/kg groups, partial responders had among the lowest normalized peripheral clonal expansion, particularly in CD8+ T cells.

Patients with a history of autoimmune disease or receiving systemic immunosuppression were excluded from the trial. Peripheral blood for TCR sequencing was collected from all dose cohorts at baseline, on cycle 4 day 1, and on cycle 7 day 1. Samples were obtained from an open-label, multicenter, first-in-human phase I dose-escalation trial of ivuxolimab. Adults with locally advanced or metastatic head and neck squamous cell, hepatocellular, melanoma or renal cell carcinoma were enrolled in the trial. Before TCR sequencing, CD4+ T cells and CD8+ T cells from peripheral blood were sorted into separate populations.

The receptor was derived from an adult with an advanced solid tumor such as melanoma, head and neck, liver or kidney cancer. Sample: CD4+ or CD8+ T cells sorted from blood, taken in a trial of the OX40 agonist ivuxolimab. The rearrangement joined TRBV4-1 to TRBJ2-2; a tentative D call is TRBD1 (7 bases match). CDR3 protein: CASPSRRGRSYLNTGELFF. The bases are TGCGCCAGCCCCTCTAGGAGGGGGCGATCTTATCTCAACACCGGGGAGCTGTTTTTT.